This passage covers 17 T cell receptor beta chains from one sample sequenced in a study of glioma-infiltrating T cells after dendritic cell vaccination. Time point denoted: after dendritic cell vaccination, including at tumor progression/relapse. Generated by immunoSEQ multiplex PCR, the TCRdb table keeps only in-frame clones and is missing some. The sample carries roughly 60,000 clones, around 85% recorded once. The input for sequencing was blood, taken after dendritic cell vaccination. The origin of the receptors is a human donor with glioblastoma.

The J gene is TRBJ2-7, the V gene TRBV11-2; 7 bases map to TRBD1. Looked up from germline, CDR1 is SGHAT and CDR2 is FQNNGV. CDR3 length: 15 residues. V shed 5 bases, J shed 5 bases, and the junction held 12 bases outside the gene matches. As DNA, the CDR3 is TGTGCCAGCAGCCTAATCGGGACAGCTCTTGACGAGCAGTACTTC. It is translated as CASSLIGTALDEQYF.

Turning to this clone: This specimen includes other DNA sequences encoding the same CDR3. V and J are TRBV30 and TRBJ1-6; D is perhaps TRBD1 (5 bases). The CDR3 runs to 14 residues. Looked up from germline, CDR1 is GTSNPN and CDR2 is SVGIG (reference sequence). V lost 2 bases to trimming and J lost 4 bases, with 9 bases between them. CDR3 sequence: CAWSPGTYNSPLHF. CDR3 in DNA: TGTGCCTGGAGTCCCGGGACTTATAATTCACCCCTCCACTTT.

The rearrangement uses TRBV29-1 and TRBJ2-3, with 15 nucleotides matching TRBD2. The CDR3 length is 14 residues. With 7 bases clipped from V and 3 bases from J, the junction kept 2 bases outside the gene matches. Per the germline V gene, CDR1 is SQVTM and CDR2 is ANQGSEA. CDR3 amino acids: CSGGTSGGTDTQYF. For the CDR3, the DNA is TGCAGCGGTGGGACTAGCGGGGGGACAGATACGCAGTATTTT.

The genes are TRBV2 and TRBJ2-7; D gene ambiguous. V was shortened by 7 bases and J by 0 bases, with 7 bases between the two germline ends. Germline V gene data show CDR1 as SNHLY and CDR2 as FYNNEI. The CDR3 covers 12 residues. CDR3 protein: CASNPSSYEQYF. In nucleotides, the CDR3 is TGTGCCAGCAACCCGAGCTCCTACGAGCAGTACTTC.

This chain uses TRBV6-5 with TRBJ2-3, with 10 positions matching TRBD2. CDR3 length equals 15 residues. Germline V gene sequence: CDR1 MNHEY, CDR2 SVGAGI. With V trimmed by 0 bases and J by 3 bases, 0 bases remained unmatched. CDR3 nucleotide sequence: TGTGCCAGCAGTTACTCTAGCGGGGGGACAGATACGCAGTATTTT. Protein sequence: CASSYSSGGTDTQYF.

The chain links TRBV27 to TRBJ1-1, with D perhaps matching TRBD1 (6 bases). The CDR3 contains 15 residues. V shed 0 bases and J shed 1 base, with 9 bases lying between them. Germline CDR1 and CDR2: MNHEY and SMNVEV (reference sequence). CDR3 region: CASSLSQGPNTEAFF. The CDR3, as DNA: TGTGCCAGCAGTTTATCACAGGGCCCGAACACTGAAGCTTTCTTT.

This clone came up once. The CDR3 DNA reads TGTGCCAGCAGTTACCTGAAGGGGCCCCCCAATGAAAAACTGTTTTTT. Its translation is CASSYLKGPPNEKLFF. J is TRBJ1-4 and V is TRBV6-5, with a tentative D call TRBD1 (5 bases). The V and J ends lost 2 bases and 5 bases respectively, with 15 bases between them. Germline CDR1 is MNHEY and CDR2 is SVGAGI. CDR3 length: 16 residues.

This clone was detected only a few times. The chain is built from TRBV15 and TRBJ2-7; D remains unclear. The CDR3 covers 14 residues. V was pared by 0 bases and J by 7 bases, with 13 bases between. CDR1 LNHNV and CDR2 YYDKDF come from the germline V gene (reference sequence). CDR3 residues: CATSRDQVTGEQYF. CDR3 bases: TGTGCCACCAGCAGAGATCAAGTCACCGGGGAGCAGTACTTC.

The gene calls are TRBV5-4 and TRBJ2-7; D unclear. There are 16 residues in the CDR3. V dropped 1 base and J dropped 0 bases, with 14 bases sitting between them. CDR1 SGHNT and CDR2 YYREEE come from the germline V gene (reference sequence). CDR3 in DNA: TGTGCCAGCAGCTTGAATGGCAATTTGCCCTCCTACGAGCAGTACTTC. It specifies CASSLNGNLPSYEQYF.

The J gene is TRBJ2-2, the V gene TRBV4-2; TRBD2 matches at 8 bases. There are 18 residues in the CDR3. Germline values: CDR1 LGHNA, CDR2 YNFKEQ. V was pared by 1 base and J by 2 bases, with 9 bases of the junction left unmatched. The CDR3 DNA reads as TGTGCCAGCAGCCAAGGGCTCAGGAGCGGGGGTAACACCGGGGAGCTGTTTTTT. Protein: CASSQGLRSGGNTGELFF.

This rearrangement joins TRBV5-1 to TRBJ1-2; 11 nucleotides match TRBD1. V gave up 4 bases and J gave up 7 bases; unmatched junction bases: 6. This CDR3 has 14 residues. The germline V gene has CDR1 SGHRS and CDR2 YFSETQ. The CDR3, as DNA: TGCGCCAGCAGCGATGGGACAGGGGGGATTGGCTACACCTTC. It codes for CASSDGTGGIGYTF. Full variable domain (missing parts from reference TRBV5-1 and TRBJ1-2): KAGVTQTPRYLIKTRGQQVTLSCSPISGHRSVSWYQQTPGQGLQFLFEYFSETQRNKGNFPGRFSGRQFSNSRSEMNVSTLELGDSALYLCASSDGTGGIGYTFGSGTRLTVV.

V and J are TRBV2 and TRBJ2-5; TRBD2 matches 9 bases. The CDR3 extends over 15 amino acids. Germline V lookup: CDR1 SNHLY, CDR2 FYNNEI. J was trimmed by 0 bases and V by 6 bases; bases with no gene match: 5. The CDR3 region has the DNA TGTGCCAGCAGGCTAGCGGGGACGTACCAAGAGACCCAGTACTTC. As protein: CASRLAGTYQETQYF.

The gene calls are TRBV11-2 and TRBJ2-7, with D possibly being TRBD1 (6 bases). Trimming took off 1 base at V and 2 bases at J, with 12 bases between the two ends. The CDR3 spans 15 residues. Germline lookup yields CDR1 SGHAT and CDR2 FQNNGV. The CDR3 is CASSLGTALPYEQYF. CDR3 sequence (DNA): TGTGCCAGCAGCTTAGGGACAGCGCTCCCCTACGAGCAGTACTTC.

The chain uses TRBV5-6 and TRBJ1-6; 10 positions agree with TRBD1. After removal of 2 bases from V and 10 bases from J, the junction contained 6 bases not matched to a gene. The germline gives CDR1 SGHDT, CDR2 YYEEEE. This CDR3 is 15 amino acids long. The CDR3 DNA follows: TGTGCCAGCAGCTTCTCGGGACAGGGGCGGTCACCCCTCCACTTT. This codes for CASSFSGQGRSPLHF.

This clone was found a few times. The chain is built from TRBV27 and TRBJ2-7, with D possibly TRBD2 on 6 matching bases. This CDR3 comprises 14 residues. Trimming pared 4 bases from V and 2 bases from J, leaving 12 bases between. Germline V lookup: CDR1 MNHEY, CDR2 SMNVEV (reference sequence). CDR3 nucleotides: TGTGCCAGCAGTTCTGCGGGGTACACCTACGAGCAGTACTTC. It is translated as CASSSAGYTYEQYF.

The rearrangement links TRBV4-1 to TRBJ2-5; 11 bases align to TRBD1. Trimming took 7 bases from V and 2 from J; bases not matched to a gene: 6. The V gene's germline CDR1 is MGHRA and CDR2 YSYEKL. The CDR3 covers 15 residues. The CDR3 is CASTGTGGPQETQYF. The CDR3 DNA reads TGCGCCAGCACCGGGACAGGGGGTCCACAAGAGACCCAGTACTTC.

The chain employs TRBV5-1 and TRBJ2-5; 8 positions agree with TRBD2. V was clipped by 1 base and J by 4 bases; unmatched bases: 6. CDR3 length: 15 residues. CDR1 is SGHRS and CDR2 is YFSETQ in the germline V gene. The CDR3 DNA is TGCGCCAGCAGCTTGTACGGGGGGGCCGGAGAGACCCAGTACTTC. Translating it yields CASSLYGGAGETQYF. Full variable domain (missing parts from reference TRBV5-1 and TRBJ2-5): KAGVTQTPRYLIKTRGQQVTLSCSPISGHRSVSWYQQTPGQGLQFLFEYFSETQRNKGNFPGRFSGRQFSNSRSEMNVSTLELGDSALYLCASSLYGGAGETQYFGPGTRLLVL.